Listed below are T cell receptor beta chains from one sample, sequenced in a study of T cell responses to AZD1222 COVID-19 vaccine. This table comes from immunoSEQ multiplex PCR, and its TCRdb copy is limited to in-frame clones, with some not included. Of 140,000 to 150,000 clones listed, about 92% are singletons. Sample: peripheral blood, taken 28 days after the second AZD1222 dose. The receptor source for this set is an adult who received the AZD1222 COVID-19 vaccine. Each CDR3 is given with its conserved first and last residue. The D gene is left open where the match is weak. A row's size may be missing; if present it is once, few, many or a size class.

>13|TRBV29-1|NA|TRBJ2-7|NA
CSVVAAPGQTQYF
TGCAGCGTTGTGGCAGCCCCCGGACAGACGCAGTACTTC
>18|TRBV28|NA|TRBJ1-5|NA
CASSPYKTQGNSNQPQHF
TGTGCCAGCAGCCCTTACAAAACCCAGGGAAATAGCAATCAGCCCCAGCATTTT
>16|TRBV29-1|NA|TRBJ2-1|TRBD1
CSVPHPGTGAYNEQFF
TGCAGCGTTCCACACCCCGGGACAGGGGCCTACAATGAGCAGTTCTTC
>17|TRBV5-8|NA|TRBJ1-2|TRBD1
CASSPRDRGRLGYGYTF
TGTGCCAGCAGCCCCCGGGACAGGGGGCGATTGGGCTATGGCTACACCTTC
>15|TRBV11-3|NA|TRBJ2-3|TRBD2
CASSAGGTSVDTQYF
TGTGCCAGCAGCGCCGGGGGGACTAGTGTGGATACGCAGTATTTT
>13|TRBV18|NA|TRBJ1-2|NA
CASSSDTHYGYTF
TGTGCCAGCTCATCCGACACTCACTATGGCTACACCTTC
>14|TRBV11-2|NA|TRBJ2-5|TRBD1
CASSRRTGEETQYF
TGTGCCAGCAGCAGGCGGACAGGGGAAGAGACCCAGTACTTC
>18|TRBV7-9|NA|TRBJ2-5|NA
CASSLTPPTSTRGETQYF
TGTGCCAGCAGCTTGACCCCGCCTACGTCGACCCGGGGAGAGACCCAGTACTTC
>14|TRBV7-9|NA|TRBJ1-4|NA
CASSLDTRVEKLFF
TGTGCCAGCAGCCTTGACACGAGGGTTGAAAAACTGTTTTTT
>15|TRBV6-5|NA|TRBJ1-5|NA
CASSYSGTGIQPQHF
TGTGCCAGCAGTTACTCTGGAACAGGGATTCAGCCCCAGCATTTT
>14|TRBV6-5|NA|TRBJ2-7|NA
CASSPRDHSYEQYF
TGTGCCAGCAGCCCACGGGACCACTCCTACGAGCAGTACTTC
>15|TRBV5-1|once|TRBJ1-4|TRBD1
CASSLARGPDEKLFF
TGCGCCAGCAGCTTGGCCAGGGGGCCTGATGAAAAACTGTTTTTT
>15|TRBV5-5|NA|TRBJ2-7|TRBD1
CASSLAGQGYHEQYF
TGTGCCAGCAGCTTGGCAGGACAGGGGTACCACGAGCAGTACTTC
>14|TRBV7-2|NA|TRBJ2-3|NA
CASTRGGGTDTQYF
TGTGCCAGCACTAGGGGTGGGGGCACAGATACGCAGTATTTT
>19|TRBV3-1/TRBV3-2|once|TRBJ2-1|TRBD2
CASSYAGLAGGRDYNEQFF
TGTGCCAGCAGCTACGCGGGACTAGCGGGAGGTCGGGACTACAATGAGCAGTTCTTC
>16|TRBV5-1|NA|TRBJ1-1|NA
CASSKTLQGLNTEAFF
TGCGCCAGCAGCAAAACCTTACAGGGTCTGAACACTGAAGCTTTCTTT
>15|TRBV27|once|TRBJ1-5|NA
CASSPVGLGNQPQHF
TGTGCCAGCAGTCCCGTGGGCCTTGGCAATCAGCCCCAGCATTTT
>16|TRBV6-4|NA|TRBJ2-3|TRBD2
CASSDSTGGGTDTQYF
TGTGCCAGCAGTGACTCGACGGGAGGGGGTACAGATACGCAGTATTTT
>14|TRBV7-2|NA|TRBJ2-1|NA
CASSMDTSYNEQFF
TGTGCCAGCAGCATGGACACCTCCTACAATGAGCAGTTCTTC
>12|TRBV9|NA|TRBJ2-2|NA
CASSLIPGELFF
TGTGCCAGCAGCTTAATCCCCGGGGAGCTGTTTTTT
>15|TRBV6-5|NA|TRBJ2-7|TRBD2
CASSGTSDPSYEQYF
TGTGCCAGCAGCGGCACTAGCGACCCGTCCTACGAGCAGTACTTC
>15|TRBV28|once|TRBJ2-2|NA
CASSSWAENTGELFF
TGTGCCAGCAGTTCTTGGGCCGAAAACACCGGGGAGCTGTTTTTT
>14|TRBV19|NA|TRBJ2-1|NA
CASSMGSSYNEQFF
TGTGCCAGTAGTATGGGAAGCTCCTACAATGAGCAGTTCTTC
>14|TRBV24-1|NA|TRBJ1-2|TRBD1
CATSDLDRDYGYTF
TGTGCCACCAGTGACCTAGACAGGGACTATGGCTACACCTTC
>12|TRBV6-5|NA|TRBJ2-3|TRBD1
CASLAGGDTQYF
TGTGCCAGCCTAGCAGGGGGAGATACGCAGTATTTT
>15|TRBV11-2|NA|TRBJ2-7|NA
CASSLSPTFQYEQYF
TGTGCCAGCAGCTTATCCCCAACTTTTCAGTACGAGCAGTACTTC
>14|TRBV2|NA|TRBJ1-5|NA
CASSTSGMNQPQHF
TGTGCCAGCAGTACCTCAGGTATGAATCAGCCCCAGCATTTT
>15|TRBV9|NA|TRBJ1-2|NA
CASSVGSGETYGYTF
TGTGCCAGCAGCGTAGGATCAGGGGAGACGTACGGCTACACCTTC
>16|TRBV27|NA|TRBJ1-3|NA
CASKEAGSVPGNTIYF
TGTGCCAGCAAGGAGGCAGGTTCTGTCCCTGGAAACACCATATATTTT
>15|TRBV15|few|TRBJ2-6|NA
CATSSGQSGANVLTF
TGTGCCACCAGCAGCGGTCAATCTGGGGCCAACGTCCTGACTTTC
>12|TRBV2|NA|TRBJ2-1|NA
CASSADGNEQFF
TGTGCCAGCAGCGCGGACGGCAATGAGCAGTTCTTC
>14|TRBV30|once|TRBJ1-2|TRBD1
CAWGGWTGLDGYTF
TGTGCCTGGGGGGGGTGGACAGGGTTAGATGGCTACACCTTC
>14|TRBV6-2/TRBV6-3|NA|TRBJ1-1|NA
CASSPGGWNTEAFF
TGTGCCAGCAGTCCCGGGGGTTGGAACACTGAAGCTTTCTTT
>14|TRBV10-3|NA|TRBJ2-7|NA
CAISGPGSSYEQYF
TGTGCCATCAGTGGGCCCGGTAGCTCCTACGAGCAGTACTTC
>15|TRBV3-1/TRBV3-2|NA|TRBJ2-2|TRBD1
CASSPTGTNTGELFF
TGTGCCAGCAGCCCGACAGGGACGAACACCGGGGAGCTGTTTTTT
>15|TRBV11-3|NA|TRBJ2-7|TRBD1
CASSPGQGFSYEQYF
TGTGCCAGCAGCCCGGGACAGGGATTCTCCTACGAGCAGTACTTC
>15|TRBV7-8|NA|TRBJ1-2|TRBD1
CASSFARTGGYGYTF
TGTGCCAGCAGCTTCGCTAGAACAGGGGGGTATGGCTACACCTTC
>15|TRBV2|NA|TRBJ1-3|TRBD1
CASSPRTGAGNTIYF
TGTGCCAGCAGTCCCCGGACAGGGGCTGGAAACACCATATATTTT
>15|TRBV9|once|TRBJ2-1|NA
CASSGGRHLFPEQFF
TGTGCCAGCAGCGGAGGGAGGCACCTTTTTCCTGAGCAGTTCTTC
>13|TRBV5-1|NA|TRBJ2-5|TRBD2
CASSKGLAGPQYF
TGCGCCAGCAGCAAGGGACTAGCGGGACCCCAGTACTTC
>16|TRBV28|NA|TRBJ2-3|NA
CASSPRVSTGPDTQYF
TGTGCCAGCAGTCCCCGTGTTAGTACTGGCCCAGATACGCAGTATTTT
>12|TRBV12-3/TRBV12-4|NA|TRBJ2-1|NA
CASSLGWDEQFF
TGTGCCAGCAGTTTAGGATGGGATGAGCAGTTCTTC
>15|TRBV9|NA|TRBJ1-4|NA
CASSVEGRTNEKLFF
TGTGCCAGCAGCGTAGAAGGACGGACGAATGAAAAACTGTTTTTT
>13|TRBV7-3|NA|TRBJ1-1|TRBD1
CASSISGGTEAFF
TGTGCCAGCAGCATTTCAGGGGGCACTGAAGCTTTCTTT
>15|TRBV28|NA|TRBJ1-1|TRBD1
CASSSGQGAPTEAFF
TGTGCCAGCAGTTCGGGACAGGGGGCGCCCACTGAAGCTTTCTTT
>16|TRBV15|NA|TRBJ2-1|TRBD2
CATSRVKASGYREQFF
TGTGCCACCAGCAGAGTCAAGGCTAGCGGGTATAGAGAGCAGTTCTTC